These 25 T cell receptor beta chains were sequenced from one sample in a study of low-dose radiotherapy and immunotherapy resistance in tumors (dated 2022 in TCRdb). To make first-strand cDNA, Superscript III was used along with a set of TRAV- and TRBV-specific primers so that both the TCRalpha and TCRbeta chains were covered. TCRs were amplified with Phusion for around 20 PCR cycles using a constant-region primer together with the adapter attached to the V primers. Using fastp at Q25 and MiXCR, TCRdb reprocessed the public reads and kept productive beta chains. Under each unique CDR3 protein, matching rows form one entry showing the most common genes and DNA. The sample includes about 7,300 distinct CDR3 sequences, with around 83% observed a single time. The ten largest clonotypes hold roughly 6% of the sample. Source of these receptors: a human donor with advanced metastatic prostate, ovarian, gallbladder or colorectal cancer (not recorded which). This table probably holds off-target reads from a library built for another chain.

The chain employs TRBV7-9 and TRBJ2-1; TRBD2 matches 12 bases. The CDR3 has 16 amino acids. Germline V gene data show CDR1 as SEHNR and CDR2 as FQNEAQ (reference sequence). J lost 9 bases, V lost 3 bases, and 9 bases had no gene match. This CDR3 reads CASSLTKSLAGGEQFF. In DNA, the CDR3 is TGTGCCAGCAGCTTGACAAAGTCACTAGCGGGGGGTGAGCAGTTCTTC. The complete variable domain, with remaining parts taken from reference TRBV7-9 and TRBJ2-1, reads DTGVSQNPRHKITKRGQNVTFRCDPISEHNRLYWYRQTLGQGPEFLTYFQNEAQLEKSRLLSDRFSAERPKGSFSTLEIQRTEQGDSAMYLCASSLTKSLAGGEQFFGPGTRLTVL.

The chain joins TRBV5-1 to TRBJ2-3, with no clear D. CDR3 size: 12 residues. Per germline, CDR1 SGHRS and CDR2 YFSETQ. V was trimmed by 0 bases and J by 4 bases, leaving 3 bases between them. CDR3 protein: CASSLGADTQYF. In DNA form, the CDR3 reads TGCGCCAGCAGCTTGGGGGCAGATACGCAGTATTTT.

This sequence joins TRBV3-1 and TRBJ2-2, with no clear D. Germline V CDR1 and CDR2: LGHDT, YNNKEL (reference sequence). This CDR3 comprises 13 residues. The V end was cut by 0 bases, the J end by 5 bases, with 4 bases between. The DNA for the CDR3 is TGTGCCAGCAGCCAAGATGGGACCGGGGAGCTGTTTTTT. It yields the protein CASSQDGTGELFF.

V gene TRBV2 combines with J gene TRBJ2-3, with 8 bases that match TRBD1. Germline V gene sequence: CDR1 SNHLY, CDR2 FYNNEI. The CDR3 is 15 residues long. V shed 6 bases, J shed 3 bases, and the junction held 8 bases outside the gene matches. CDR3 in amino acids: CASSKDRGLTDTQYF. The CDR3 DNA reads TGTGCCAGCAGCAAAGACAGGGGATTGACAGATACGCAGTATTTT. Looking up the rest from reference TRBV2 and TRBJ2-3 gives the full variable domain: EPEVTQTPSHQVTQMGQEVILRCVPISNHLYFYWYRQILGQKVEFLVSFYNNEISEKSEIFDDQFSVERPDGSNFTLKIRSTKLEDSAMYFCASSKDRGLTDTQYFGPGTRLTVL.

The gene calls are TRBV12-3 or TRBV12-4 and TRBJ1-2, with 10 bases that match TRBD1. The CDR3 extends over 13 amino acids. V shed 6 bases, J shed 7 bases, and the junction held 5 bases outside the gene matches. The CDR3 spells CASSPDRGLGYTF. CDR3 sequence (DNA): TGTGCCAGCAGCCCCGACAGGGGGCTTGGCTACACCTTC.

This clonotype has just a few counts. In nucleotides, the CDR3 is TGTGCCAGCAGTGATGCTGGAGGGACTAGCGGGGCCCTCGTATACGAGCAGTACTTC. Translation gives CASSDAGGTSGALVYEQYF. This sequence joins TRBV2 and TRBJ2-7, with TRBD2 matching 13 bases. The length of the CDR3 is 19 residues. Losses at the gene ends were 3 bases for V and 4 bases for J; bases not matched to a gene: 15. The V gene's germline CDR1 is SNHLY and CDR2 FYNNEI.

The V gene is TRBV15, the J gene TRBJ2-3; a possible D gene is TRBD2 (6 bases). Germline V gives CDR1 LNHNV, CDR2 YYDKDF (reference sequence). Trimming removed 4 bases from V and 0 bases from J, with 14 bases in between. CDR3 length: 16 amino acids. CDR3: CATSTLPGTSTDTQYF. CDR3 DNA sequence: TGTGCCACCAGCACCCTCCCGGGGACTAGCACAGATACGCAGTATTTT. Drawing the rest from reference TRBV15 and TRBJ2-3, the complete variable domain is DAMVIQNPRYQVTQFGKPVTLSCSQTLNHNVMYWYQQKSSQAPKLLFHYYDKDFNNEADTPDNFQSRRPNTSFCFLDIRSPGLGDTAMYLCATSTLPGTSTDTQYFGPGTRLTVL.

The gene calls are TRBV14 and TRBJ2-3, with TRBD2 matching 9 bases. This CDR3 contains 14 residues. Losses at the gene ends were 7 bases for V and 2 bases for J; bases not matched to a gene: 4. In germline, CDR1 is SGHDN, CDR2 FVKESK. The CDR3 loop is CASTLAGTTDTQYF. CDR3 in DNA: TGTGCCAGCACCCTAGCGGGGACCACAGATACGCAGTATTTT.

V and J are TRBV5-1 and TRBJ2-5, with 8 bases aligning to TRBD2. The CDR3 consists of 14 residues. Germline loops: CDR1 SGHRS, CDR2 YFSETQ. V trimming: 4 bases; J trimming: 0 bases; junction bases outside the gene matches: 2. As DNA, the CDR3 is TGCGCCAGCAGCCTACTAGCGGACCAAGAGACCCAGTACTTC. Its translation: CASSLLADQETQYF. Full variable domain (outside the CDR3, taken from reference TRBV5-1 and TRBJ2-5): KAGVTQTPRYLIKTRGQQVTLSCSPISGHRSVSWYQQTPGQGLQFLFEYFSETQRNKGNFPGRFSGRQFSNSRSEMNVSTLELGDSALYLCASSLLADQETQYFGPGTRLLVL.

V is TRBV5-4 and J is TRBJ1-2; D possibly corresponds to TRBD1 (5 bases). Germline V CDR1 and CDR2: SGHNT, YYREEE (reference sequence). The CDR3 is 16 amino acids. Trimming left V 3 bases short and J 4 bases short, with 19 bases between. CDR3 bases: TGTGCCAGCAGCTCGGCTCTGGACATTCACAGCTATGGCTACACCTTC. Protein: CASSSALDIHSYGYTF.

The V and J genes are TRBV20-1 and TRBJ2-1, with a possible D match to TRBD2 (5 bases). The ends were cut back, 5 bases at V and 9 bases at J, with 11 bases in the middle. This CDR3 is built from 11 residues. Germline V gene data show CDR1 as DFQATT and CDR2 as SNEGSKA (reference sequence). In nucleotides, the CDR3 is TGCAGTGCTCGTTTACGGGGTGAGCAGTTCTTC. Its protein is CSARLRGEQFF.

V usage is TRBV5-6 and J usage is TRBJ2-7; D may be TRBD2 (6 bases). The CDR3 loop spans 14 amino acids. The V gene lost 7 bases and the J gene lost 4 bases, with 18 bases spanning the gap. CDR1 and CDR2 (germline): SGHDT, YYEEEE. The CDR3 here is CASAGGRLGYEQYF. CDR3 coding DNA: TGTGCCAGCGCCGGGGGTAGGTTGGGATACGAGCAGTACTTC.

V gene TRBV20-1 combines with J gene TRBJ1-5; no reliable D call. CDR3 length: 12 residues. The germline CDR1 and CDR2 sequences are DFQATT and SNEGSKA (reference sequence). V shed 2 bases and J shed 3 bases, with 5 bases lying between them. The CDR3 loop is CSARQHNQPQHF. Here the CDR3 DNA reads TGCAGTGCTAGACAGCACAATCAGCCCCAGCATTTT.

This clonotype was observed once. The genes are TRBV12-5 and TRBJ2-7; 7 bases map to TRBD1. CDR3 size: 15 residues. Per germline, CDR1 LGHNT and CDR2 FRNRAP. V shed 0 bases and J 6 bases; nucleotides not matched to a gene: 8. The CDR3 nucleotides read TGTGCTAGTGGTTTGGTCTTGGGACAGAGGGGCGAGCAGTACTTC. Amino acids: CASGLVLGQRGEQYF.

The chain couples TRBV6-2 or TRBV6-3 to TRBJ2-4, with D hard to call. Germline V lookup: CDR1 MNHEY, CDR2 SVGEGT. Trimming removed 6 bases at V and 0 bases at J, with 9 bases between. This CDR3 is 14 amino acids long. CDR3 nucleotide sequence: TGTGCCAGCAGGGACGACTTAGCCAAAAACATTCAGTACTTC. It specifies CASRDDLAKNIQYF.

J is TRBJ2-6 and V is TRBV12-3 or TRBV12-4; unclear D gene. Trimming removed 7 bases at V and 0 bases at J, with 4 bases between. The CDR3 spans 13 residues. The CDR3 nucleotides are TGTGCCAGCACCATCTCTGGGGCCAACGTCCTGACTTTC. Protein sequence: CASTISGANVLTF.

The table lists this clonotype with a few counts. V and J are TRBV3-1 and TRBJ1-2; unclear D gene. Between the trimmed V and J ends, which lost 4 bases and 4 bases, there was a span of 13 bases. The germline CDR1 and CDR2 sequences are LGHDT and YNNKEL (reference sequence). CDR3 length: 14 residues. The CDR3 nucleotides read TGTGCCAGCAGCCCCGGAAGGCGTCTCTATGGCTACACCTTC. Protein product: CASSPGRRLYGYTF. The full variable domain, completed using reference TRBV3-1 and TRBJ1-2, is DTAVSQTPKYLVTQMGNDKSIKCEQNLGHDTMYWYKQDSKKFLKIMFSYNNKELIINETVPNRFSPKSPDKAHLNLHINSLELGDSAVYFCASSPGRRLYGYTFGSGTRLTVV.

The chain combines TRBV5-1 with TRBJ1-1; no definite D call. Trimming removed 0 bases from V and 7 bases from J, with 10 bases in between. The CDR3 is made up of 13 amino acids. Germline CDR1 SGHRS, CDR2 YFSETQ. CDR3 nucleotides: TGCGCCAGCAGCTTGGGTCAACAGTTTGAAGCTTTCTTT. Its protein product is CASSLGQQFEAFF.

This clonotype was detected once. The gene calls are TRBV6-2 or TRBV6-3 and TRBJ1-5; possibly TRBD1 for D (6 bases). Trimming removed 4 bases at V and 3 bases at J, with 10 bases between. This CDR3 region has 14 residues. The germline gives CDR1 MNHEY, CDR2 SVGEGT. The CDR3 loop reads CASSLGDTNQPQHF. As DNA, the CDR3 is TGTGCCAGCAGTTTAGGGGACACCAATCAGCCCCAGCATTTT.

V and J are TRBV5-1 and TRBJ2-7; the D gene could be TRBD1 or TRBD2 (5 bases each). Trimming shortened V by 5 bases and J by 7 bases, and 22 bases separated the two germline ends. CDR3 length: 15 residues. CDR1 SGHRS and CDR2 YFSETQ come from the germline V gene. This CDR3 is CASRPGTVLSREQYF. The CDR3 DNA follows: TGCGCCAGCAGACCCGGGACCGTGCTTTCCCGGGAGCAGTACTTC.

This chain uses TRBV2 with TRBJ2-3; D is unresolved. CDR1 and CDR2 (germline): SNHLY, FYNNEI. Between the trimmed V and J ends, which lost 1 base and 2 bases, there was a span of 7 bases. The CDR3 has 14 residues. The CDR3 region is CASSEGTTTDTQYF. For the CDR3, the DNA is TGTGCCAGCAGTGAAGGGACGACCACAGATACGCAGTATTTT.

This chain joins TRBV24-1 and TRBJ2-5; D is unclear. Germline assignment: CDR1 KGHDR and CDR2 SFDVKD. Trimming took off 7 bases at V and 0 bases at J, with 8 bases between the two ends. CDR3 length equals 13 residues. The chain's CDR3 is CATSPSDQETQYF. CDR3 nucleotide sequence: TGTGCCACCAGCCCTTCCGACCAAGAGACCCAGTACTTC.

The sample holds a few counts of this clonotype. V and J are TRBV2 and TRBJ2-7, with D perhaps assigned TRBD1 or TRBD2 (5 bases each). Trimming stripped 3 bases from V and 2 bases from J, with 11 bases between. Germline-derived CDR1 and CDR2 are SNHLY and FYNNEI. This CDR3 is 14 amino acids long. The CDR3 loop is CASSDDWGTYEQYF. The CDR3, as DNA: TGTGCCAGCAGTGATGATTGGGGGACCTACGAGCAGTACTTC.

The J gene is TRBJ1-1, the V gene TRBV29-1; no definite D call. V dropped 4 bases and J dropped 0 bases, with 6 bases sitting between them. The CDR3 is 12 amino acids. Germline V CDR1 and CDR2: SQVTM, ANQGSEA. CDR3 nucleotide sequence: TGCAGCGTTGTTATTATGAACACTGAAGCTTTCTTT. Protein product: CSVVIMNTEAFF.

The rearrangement uses TRBV6-8 and TRBJ2-4; D could derive from TRBD1 or TRBD2 (5 bases each). The length of the CDR3 is 17 residues. CDR1 MNHGY and CDR2 SAAAGT come from the germline V gene. V was pared by 8 bases and J by 1 base, with 21 bases between. This chain's CDR3 is CASFRVEDPGAKNIQYF. DNA of the CDR3: TGTGCCAGCTTCAGGGTGGAAGACCCGGGGGCCAAAAACATTCAGTACTTC.